This TCR beta chain comes out of a study of cytomegalovirus exposure and HLA in healthy donors. About the research overall: Membership in the Caucasian-associated ancestry cluster was found for about 84% of a few hundred genotyped donors.

Germline V gene data show CDR1 as LNHDA and CDR2 as SQIVND (reference sequence). V shed 6 bases, J shed 4 bases, and the junction held 13 bases outside the gene matches. The CDR3 is 17 residues long. Points from the study as a whole: TRBV6-2, TRBV6-3 and some other V segments were unresolvable in 87-base-pair reads. Later, an analysis found that common viral pathogens appeared to be linked with several of the most significant clusters.

This clone was seen more than once but under ten times. What it binds is not known. Primers included in the PCR were 60 Vbeta and 13 Jbeta primers. Sequenced by immunoSEQ multiplex PCR; TCRdb stores in-frame clones only, minus some. Altogether roughly 120,000 clones are present, around three quarters being singletons, with the ten largest covering less than 15%. This sequence joins TRBV19 and TRBJ1-2; 11 nucleotides match TRBD1. This clonotype was obtained from a woman between 55 and 75 years old in good health and CMV-seropositive. The specimen was PBMCs. The CDR3 here is CASSVRTGGYVGYGYTF. The CDR3 nucleotides read TGTGCCAGTAGCGTAAGGACAGGGGGCTATGTGGGCTATGGCTACACCTTC.